A selection of T cell receptor beta chains follows, all from one sample in a study of shared clonotypes between healthy human individuals. This table comes from immunoSEQ multiplex PCR, and its TCRdb copy is limited to in-frame clones, with some not included. The table records nearly 1 million clones, less than 85% of them present only once. Sequenced sample: memory CD4+ T cells sorted from blood. These TCRs come from a man aged 18 to 35 in good health. Both conserved end residues are part of each CDR3. D genes are given only for firm matches. Rows may omit the clone size; those that give it use once, few, many or a size class.

clone size	J gene	D gene	V gene	CDR3 protein	CDR3 DNA
NA	TRBJ2-5	NA	TRBV6-1	CASSEVPGARETQYF	TGTGCCAGCAGTGAAGTGCCGGGGGCGCGGGAGACCCAGTACTTC
NA	TRBJ2-7	NA	TRBV7-9	CASSPYTGVFYEQYF	TGTGCCAGCAGCCCATATACCGGGGTTTTCTACGAGCAGTACTTC
NA	TRBJ2-7	TRBD2	TRBV2	CASRLADYEQYF	TGTGCCAGCAGACTAGCGGACTACGAGCAGTACTTC
NA	TRBJ1-6	NA	TRBV5-1	CASSLVQGGESPLHF	TGCGCCAGCAGCTTGGTACAGGGTGGGGAGTCACCCCTCCACTTT
once	TRBJ2-2	TRBD1	TRBV12-5	CASGLGTTGVNTGELFF	TGTGCTAGTGGTTTGGGAACGACAGGGGTGAACACCGGGGAGCTGTTTTTT
NA	TRBJ1-2	TRBD1	TRBV5-6	CASLYGQAEGYTF	TGTGCCAGCTTATACGGACAGGCAGAGGGCTACACCTTC
few	TRBJ1-2	NA	TRBV19	CASCSSGYKPNYGYTF	TGTGCCAGTTGCTCTAGTGGGTACAAGCCTAACTATGGCTACACCTTC
many	TRBJ1-2	NA	TRBV4-3	CASSAQGDGYTF	TGCGCCAGCAGCGCGCAGGGCGATGGCTACACCTTC
NA	TRBJ2-7	NA	TRBV5-1	CASRAGNSYEQYF	TGCGCCAGCAGGGCCGGGAACTCCTACGAGCAGTACTTC
NA	TRBJ1-5	NA	TRBV30	CAWGPSGLAGRQPQHF	TGTGCCTGGGGCCCCTCGGGTTTGGCCGGACGACAGCCCCAGCATTTT
few	TRBJ1-2	NA	TRBV5-4	CASSLDSLGGYTF	TGTGCCAGCAGCTTGGACAGTCTCGGGGGCTACACCTTC
NA	TRBJ2-7	TRBD2	TRBV19	CASNGPGLAGPPLVEQYF	TGTGCCAGTAACGGTCCCGGGCTAGCGGGTCCCCCCCTCGTCGAGCAGTACTTC